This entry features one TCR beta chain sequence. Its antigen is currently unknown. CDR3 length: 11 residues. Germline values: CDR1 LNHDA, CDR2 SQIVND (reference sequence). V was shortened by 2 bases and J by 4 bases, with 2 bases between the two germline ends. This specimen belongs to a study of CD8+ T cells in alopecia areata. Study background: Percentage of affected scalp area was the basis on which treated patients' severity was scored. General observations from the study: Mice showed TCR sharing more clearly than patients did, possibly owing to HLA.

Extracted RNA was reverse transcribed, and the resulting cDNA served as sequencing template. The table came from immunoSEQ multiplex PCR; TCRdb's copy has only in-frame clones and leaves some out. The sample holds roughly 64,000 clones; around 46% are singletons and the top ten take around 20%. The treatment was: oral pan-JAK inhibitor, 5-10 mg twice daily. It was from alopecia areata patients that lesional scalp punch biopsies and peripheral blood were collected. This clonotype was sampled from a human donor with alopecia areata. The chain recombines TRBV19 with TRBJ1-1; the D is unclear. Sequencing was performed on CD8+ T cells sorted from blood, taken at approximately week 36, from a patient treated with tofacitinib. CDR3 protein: CASSIFTEAFF. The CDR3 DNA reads TGTGCCAGTAGTATATTCACTGAAGCTTTCTTT.